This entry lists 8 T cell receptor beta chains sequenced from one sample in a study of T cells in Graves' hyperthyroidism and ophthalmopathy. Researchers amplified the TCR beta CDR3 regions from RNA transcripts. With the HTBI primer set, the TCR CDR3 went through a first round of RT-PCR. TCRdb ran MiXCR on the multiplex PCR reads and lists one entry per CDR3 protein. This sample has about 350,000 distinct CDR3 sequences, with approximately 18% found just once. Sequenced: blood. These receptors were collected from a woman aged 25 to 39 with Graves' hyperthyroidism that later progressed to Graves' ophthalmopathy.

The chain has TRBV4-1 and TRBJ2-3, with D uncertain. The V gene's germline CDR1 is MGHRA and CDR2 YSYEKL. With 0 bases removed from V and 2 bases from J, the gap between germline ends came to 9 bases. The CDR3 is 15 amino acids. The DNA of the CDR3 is TGCGCCAGCAGCCAAGAAGGACCGTTCACAGATACGCAGTATTTT. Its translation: CASSQEGPFTDTQYF.

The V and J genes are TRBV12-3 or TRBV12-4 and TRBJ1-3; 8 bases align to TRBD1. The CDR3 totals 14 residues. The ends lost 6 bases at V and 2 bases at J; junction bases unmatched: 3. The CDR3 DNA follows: TGTGCCAGCAGAGCAGGGGGCGCTGGAAACACCATATATTTT. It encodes CASRAGGAGNTIYF.

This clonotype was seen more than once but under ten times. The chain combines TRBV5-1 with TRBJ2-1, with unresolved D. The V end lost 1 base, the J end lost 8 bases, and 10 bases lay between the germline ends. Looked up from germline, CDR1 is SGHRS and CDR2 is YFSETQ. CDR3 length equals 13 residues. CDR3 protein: CASSLHKPDEQFF. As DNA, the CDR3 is TGCGCCAGCAGCTTGCATAAGCCCGATGAGCAGTTCTTC.

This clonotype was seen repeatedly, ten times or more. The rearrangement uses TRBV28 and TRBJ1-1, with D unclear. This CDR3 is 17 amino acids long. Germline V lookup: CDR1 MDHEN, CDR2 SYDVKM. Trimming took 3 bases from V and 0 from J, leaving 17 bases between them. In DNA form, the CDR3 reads TGTGCCAGCAGTTTCCGGAAAGGGCCTTCCTTGAACACTGAAGCTTTCTTT. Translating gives CASSFRKGPSLNTEAFF.

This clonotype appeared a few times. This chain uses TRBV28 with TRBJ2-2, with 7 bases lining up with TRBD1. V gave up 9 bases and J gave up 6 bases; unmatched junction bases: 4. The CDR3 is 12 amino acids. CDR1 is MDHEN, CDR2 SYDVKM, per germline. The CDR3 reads CARIQGAGELFF. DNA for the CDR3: TGTGCCAGGATTCAGGGGGCCGGGGAGCTGTTTTTT. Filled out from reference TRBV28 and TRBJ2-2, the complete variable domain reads DVKVTQSSRYLVKRTGEKVFLECVQDMDHENMFWYRQDPGLGLRLIYFSYDVKMKEKGDIPEGYSVSREKKERFSLILESASTNQTSMYLCARIQGAGELFFGEGSRLTVL.

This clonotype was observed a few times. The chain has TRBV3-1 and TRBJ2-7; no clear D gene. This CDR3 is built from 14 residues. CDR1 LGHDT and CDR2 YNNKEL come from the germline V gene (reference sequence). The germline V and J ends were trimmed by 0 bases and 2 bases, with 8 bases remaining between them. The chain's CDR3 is CASSQDWQTYEQYF. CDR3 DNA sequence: TGTGCCAGCAGCCAAGATTGGCAGACCTACGAGCAGTACTTC.

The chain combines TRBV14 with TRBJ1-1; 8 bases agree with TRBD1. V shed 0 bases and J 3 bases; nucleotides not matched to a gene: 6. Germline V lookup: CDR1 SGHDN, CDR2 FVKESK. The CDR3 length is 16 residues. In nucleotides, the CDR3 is TGTGCCAGCAGCCAAGAGAGGGGACAGGCTTACACTGAAGCTTTCTTT. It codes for CASSQERGQAYTEAFF.

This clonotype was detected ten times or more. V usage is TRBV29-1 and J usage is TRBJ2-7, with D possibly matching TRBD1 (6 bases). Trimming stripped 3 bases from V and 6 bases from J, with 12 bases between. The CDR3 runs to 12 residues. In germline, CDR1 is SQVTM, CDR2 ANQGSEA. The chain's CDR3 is CSVDRTAGEQYF. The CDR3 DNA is TGCAGCGTTGATAGGACAGCAGGCGAGCAGTACTTC.